Sequencing of this TCR beta chain was carried out in a study of identical twins. This clonotype was counted only a few times. CDR3 length: 15 amino acids. The germline CDR1 and CDR2 sequences are DFQATT and SNEGSKA (reference sequence). The V and J ends lost 5 bases and 7 bases respectively, with 18 bases between them. A universal primer site came from template switching; cDNA carried unique molecular identifiers. TCRdb passed the 5' RACE reads through MiXCR, listing each CDR3 protein once. The table lists about 330,000 distinct CDR3 sequences, around 12% of them singletons. These data also formed part of another study, on yellow fever vaccine responses in identical twins. According to that study: After vaccination, twins' T cell response reportedly seemed partly convergent, partly personalized.

The material sequenced was CD8+ T cells sorted from blood. The rearrangement links TRBV20-1 to TRBJ1-6, with D perhaps TRBD1 (5 bases). This clonotype was sampled from a woman under 30 in good health. CDR3 in amino acids: CSAGTPDSRNSPLHF. In DNA form, the CDR3 reads TGCAGTGCTGGGACCCCCGACAGCCGAAATTCACCCCTCCACTTT.